This T cell receptor (beta chain) comes out of a study of blood T cell repertoires in COVID-19. As for the study in general: T cells, B-cell-depleted T cells, or PBMCs provided the cDNA or gDNA that served as material.

A single count supports this clone. Libraries were prepared by immunoSEQ multiplex PCR; TCRdb keeps only in-frame clonotypes and omits some of them. Among about 190,000 clones listed, around 83% were seen once. Deletions cut 0 bases from V and 3 bases from J, with 12 bases between. Germline V gene data show CDR1 as MNHEY and CDR2 as SVGAGI. The length of the CDR3 is 16 residues. The J gene is TRBJ1-5, the V gene TRBV6-5; a possible D gene is TRBD1 (6 bases). The receptor was isolated from a man aged 45-65 years with active or convalescent COVID-19. The sample comprised peripheral blood. In DNA form, the CDR3 reads TGTGCCAGCAGTTACTCGAGTGGGGGCTTCAATCAGCCCCAGCATTTT. Translation: CASSYSSGGFNQPQHF.